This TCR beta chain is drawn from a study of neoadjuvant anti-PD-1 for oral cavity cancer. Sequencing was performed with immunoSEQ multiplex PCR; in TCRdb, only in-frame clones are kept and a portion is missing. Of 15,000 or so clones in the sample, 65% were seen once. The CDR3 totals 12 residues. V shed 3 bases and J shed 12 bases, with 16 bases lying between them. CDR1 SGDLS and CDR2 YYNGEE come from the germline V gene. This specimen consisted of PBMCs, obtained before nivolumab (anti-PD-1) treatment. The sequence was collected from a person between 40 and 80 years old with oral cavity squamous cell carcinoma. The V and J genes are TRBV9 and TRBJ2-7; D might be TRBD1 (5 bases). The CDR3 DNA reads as TGTGCCAGCAGCGCCCCAGGACAATTCCTGTACTTC. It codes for CASSAPGQFLYF. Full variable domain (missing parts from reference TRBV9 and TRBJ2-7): DSGVTQTPKHLITATGQRVTLRCSPRSGDLSVYWYQQSLDQGLQFLIQYYNGEERAKGNILERFSAQQFPDLHSELNLSSLELGDSALYFCASSAPGQFLYFGPGTRLTVT.